The following is a T cell receptor (beta chain) sequence with its context. The antigen is unknown. Repertoires were generated with immunoSEQ multiplex PCR, while TCRdb's copy carries only in-frame clones and drops some. The sample lists about 46,000 clones; 90% to 95% were seen once. The record originates from a study of OX40 agonist ivuxolimab in advanced cancers. Across the whole study: Ivuxolimab, an antibody that agonizes OX40 (CD134), was administered to the patients.

Germline loops: CDR1 SGDLS, CDR2 YYNGEE. The CDR3 covers 15 residues. V lost 4 bases to trimming and J lost 0 bases, with 10 bases between them. The study's findings and limits: Among the lowest levels of clonal expansion were found in partial responders at 0.1-3.0 mg/kg.

The chain couples TRBV9 to TRBJ1-4; D is undetermined. The TCR was taken from an adult with an advanced solid tumor such as melanoma, head and neck, liver or kidney cancer. The sequencing used CD4+ or CD8+ T cells sorted from blood, collected in a trial of the OX40 agonist ivuxolimab. The CDR3: CASSPEGTTNEKLFF. CDR3 in DNA: TGTGCCAGCAGCCCAGAGGGCACAACTAATGAAAAACTGTTTTTT.